This T cell receptor (beta chain) appears in the sequencing data of a study of technical replicates of blood from a few donors (TCRdb year 2017). Points on this clone: Its recognized antigen is unknown. Base quality data are lacking; no much larger clone is found one base away.

To prepare the library, the immunoSEQ multiplex PCR assay was applied. The table was pulled from immuneACCESS by TCRdb, which kept in-frame rearrangements only. Such tables lose some clones; where checked, under half of the loss comes from unresolved V genes, and the rest has no known cause. This sample gives approximately 79,000 clones in total; around 97% of them show up just once. The leading ten clones occupy 0.18% of the sample. CDR1 and CDR2 were assigned from the germline V gene (reference sequence) as LNHNV and YYDKDF. From the cysteine through the phenylalanine, the CDR3 covers 13 amino acids. Kept here is only the CDR3 DNA, which spans 39 bases and is read in frame from base 1. V sheds 8 bases and J sheds 8 bases, leaving 15 bases between their ends.

The receptor comes from a human donor in good health. In this chain, TRBV15 is recombined with TRBJ1-4; no D gene call is confident. The sequencing input was T cells isolated from PBMCs. In nucleotide form, the sequence is TGTGCCACCTTGTACTCTTACGGGGAAAAACTGTTTTTT. Protein translation: CATLYSYGEKLFF.